The 9 T cell receptor beta chains in this list originate from one sample, sequenced in a study of T cell responses to AZD1222 COVID-19 vaccine. Here immunoSEQ multiplex PCR was the method, and the copy in TCRdb shows in-frame clones only, minus some. The table records around 76,000 clones, roughly 84% of them present only once. This specimen was peripheral blood, taken on day 0 of AZD1222 vaccination. The source is an adult in good health.

This chain joins TRBV14 and TRBJ1-3, with 10 nucleotides matching TRBD1. The length of the CDR3 is 18 residues. Germline CDR1 reads SGHDN; CDR2 reads FVKESK. V trimming: 4 bases; J trimming: 0 bases; junction bases outside the gene matches: 9. The CDR3: CASSPGQGGFLSGNTIYF. The CDR3 DNA reads TGTGCCAGCAGCCCTGGACAGGGGGGGTTCCTCTCTGGAAACACCATATATTTT.

V usage is TRBV2 and J usage is TRBJ2-2; D is possibly TRBD2 (6 bases). The germline V gene has CDR1 SNHLY and CDR2 FYNNEI. The CDR3 runs to 16 residues. The V end was cut by 4 bases, the J end by 5 bases, with 17 bases between. CDR3: CASSVNRRARTGELFF. The CDR3 nucleotides read TGTGCCAGCAGTGTCAACAGGAGGGCAAGAACCGGGGAGCTGTTTTTT.

This chain uses TRBV19 with TRBJ1-2, with D possibly TRBD1 on 6 matching bases. V dropped 8 bases and J dropped 4 bases, with 17 bases sitting between them. Germline V gives CDR1 LNHDA, CDR2 SQIVND (reference sequence). This CDR3 has 14 amino acids. DNA for the CDR3: TGTGCCAGTTTCAACAGGGTGTTGGGCTATGGCTACACCTTC. This codes for CASFNRVLGYGYTF.

This clone was counted between two and nine times. This rearrangement joins TRBV5-1 to TRBJ1-1; TRBD1 agrees at 9 bases. Germline assignment: CDR1 SGHRS and CDR2 YFSETQ. The ends lost 3 bases at V and 1 base at J; junction bases unmatched: 1. This CDR3 contains 14 residues. CDR3 in DNA: TGCGCCAGCAGCTGGACAGGGGCGAACACTGAAGCTTTCTTT. It yields the protein CASSWTGANTEAFF.

The rearrangement joins TRBV5-5 to TRBJ1-1; possible D gene TRBD1, 6 bases. The germline V gene has CDR1 SGHKS and CDR2 YYEKEE (reference sequence). The CDR3 is 16 residues long. Trimming removed 3 bases from V and 1 base from J, with 16 bases in between. The CDR3 loop is CASSSTPTDRNTEAFF. CDR3 in DNA: TGTGCCAGCAGCTCCACACCAACGGACAGGAACACTGAAGCTTTCTTT.

This clone was counted a single time. At one end the junction does not follow the germline gene, possibly because of a read error. V and J are TRBV7-7 and TRBJ2-1; a possible D gene is TRBD1 (6 bases). The CDR3 has 13 amino acids. Germline-derived CDR1 and CDR2 are SSHAT and FNYEAQ (reference sequence). The CDR3 protein is CASSSRRGVEQFF. The CDR3 DNA follows: TGTGCTAGCAGCTCTCGCAGGGGAGTGGAGCAGTTCTTC.

The chain links TRBV6-2 or TRBV6-3 to TRBJ1-2, with D unresolved. The ends were cut back, 0 bases at V and 8 bases at J, with 13 bases in the middle. CDR3 size: 14 residues. Germline V gives CDR1 MNHEY, CDR2 SVGEGT. As DNA, the CDR3 is TGTGCCAGCAGTTACTCTGGCAGCCGCGGGGGCTACACCTTC. It codes for CASSYSGSRGGYTF.

V and J are TRBV28 and TRBJ1-1; no definite D call. Trimming left V 3 bases short and J 1 base short, with 6 bases between. The CDR3 has 13 residues. Per germline, CDR1 MDHEN and CDR2 SYDVKM. As DNA, the CDR3 is TGTGCCAGCAGTTTGCTGTGGAACACTGAAGCTTTCTTT. Its protein product is CASSLLWNTEAFF.

The chain combines TRBV6-4 with TRBJ2-4; 11 bases map to TRBD1. The CDR3 is 20 residues long. The germline gives CDR1 MRHNA, CDR2 SNTAGT. V lost 0 bases and J lost 1; bases outside the gene matches: 11. The CDR3 nucleotides read TGTGCCAGCAGTGACTCGATCGCGGGACAGGGGGAGGATGCCAAAAACATTCAGTACTTC. This translates into CASSDSIAGQGEDAKNIQYF.